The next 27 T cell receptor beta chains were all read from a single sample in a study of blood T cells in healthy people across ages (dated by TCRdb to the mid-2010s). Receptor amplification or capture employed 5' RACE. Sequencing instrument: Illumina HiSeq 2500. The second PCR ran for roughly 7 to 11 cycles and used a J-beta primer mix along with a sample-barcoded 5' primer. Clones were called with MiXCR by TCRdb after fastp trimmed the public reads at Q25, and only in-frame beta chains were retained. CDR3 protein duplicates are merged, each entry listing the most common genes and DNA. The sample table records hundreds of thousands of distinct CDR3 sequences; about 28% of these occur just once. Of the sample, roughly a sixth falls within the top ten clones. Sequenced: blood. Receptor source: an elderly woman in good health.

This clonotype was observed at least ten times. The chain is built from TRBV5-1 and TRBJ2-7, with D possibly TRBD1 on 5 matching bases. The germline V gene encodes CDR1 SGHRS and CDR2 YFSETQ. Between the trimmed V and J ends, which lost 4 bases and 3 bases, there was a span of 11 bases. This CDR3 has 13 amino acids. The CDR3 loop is CASSARVDYEQYF. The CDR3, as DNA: TGCGCCAGCAGCGCCAGGGTGGACTACGAGCAGTACTTC.

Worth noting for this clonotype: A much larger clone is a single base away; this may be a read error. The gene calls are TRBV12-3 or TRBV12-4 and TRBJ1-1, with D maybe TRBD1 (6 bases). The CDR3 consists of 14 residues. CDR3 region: CASRLGGQHTEAFF. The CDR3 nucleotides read TGTGCCAGCAGGTTAGGGGGTCAACACACTGAAGCTTTCTTT.

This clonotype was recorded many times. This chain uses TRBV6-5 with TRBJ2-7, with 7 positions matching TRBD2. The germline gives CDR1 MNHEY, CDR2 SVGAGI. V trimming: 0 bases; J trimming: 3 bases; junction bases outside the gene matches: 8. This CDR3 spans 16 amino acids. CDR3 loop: CASSYSTGGYGYEQYF. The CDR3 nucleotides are TGTGCCAGCAGTTACTCTACGGGAGGCTATGGCTACGAGCAGTACTTC.

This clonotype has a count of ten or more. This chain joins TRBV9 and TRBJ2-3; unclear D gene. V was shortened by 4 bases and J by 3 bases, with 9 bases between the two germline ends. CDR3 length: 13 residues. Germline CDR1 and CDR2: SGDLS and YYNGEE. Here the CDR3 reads CASSRSWTDTQYF. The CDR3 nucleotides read TGTGCCAGCAGCAGGTCCTGGACAGATACGCAGTATTTT. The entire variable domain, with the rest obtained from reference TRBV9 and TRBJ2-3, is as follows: DSGVTQTPKHLITATGQRVTLRCSPRSGDLSVYWYQQSLDQGLQFLIQYYNGEERAKGNILERFSAQQFPDLHSELNLSSLELGDSALYFCASSRSWTDTQYFGPGTRLTVL.

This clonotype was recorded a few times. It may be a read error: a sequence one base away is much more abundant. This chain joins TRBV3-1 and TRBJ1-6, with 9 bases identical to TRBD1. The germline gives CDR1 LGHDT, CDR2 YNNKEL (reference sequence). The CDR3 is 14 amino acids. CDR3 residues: CASSLGTGTSPPHF. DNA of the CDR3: TGTGCCAGCAGCCTCGGGACAGGGACTTCACCCCCCCACTTT.

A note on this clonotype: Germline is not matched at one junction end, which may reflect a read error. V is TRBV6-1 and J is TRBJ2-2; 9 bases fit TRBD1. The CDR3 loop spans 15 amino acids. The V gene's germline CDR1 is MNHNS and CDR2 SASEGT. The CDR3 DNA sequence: TGTGCCAGCAGTGTACAGGGGGCGAACACCAGGGAGCTGTTTTTT. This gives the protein CASSVQGANTRELFF.

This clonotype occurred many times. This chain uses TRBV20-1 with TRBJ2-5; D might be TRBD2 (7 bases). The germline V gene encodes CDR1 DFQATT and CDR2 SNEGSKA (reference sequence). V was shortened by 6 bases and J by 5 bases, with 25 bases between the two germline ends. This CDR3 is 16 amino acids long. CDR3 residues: CSARTSRGPAGETQYF. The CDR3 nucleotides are TGCAGTGCCCGCACCTCGCGGGGGCCCGCCGGGGAGACCCAGTACTTC.

CDR3 sequence reads: CASSQAQGFAEAFF. The CDR3 bases are TGCGCCAGCAGCCAGGCTCAGGGGTTTGCTGAAGCTTTCTTT. The gene calls are TRBV4-1 and TRBJ1-1, with a possible D match to TRBD1 (6 bases). Between the trimmed V and J ends, which lost 3 bases and 6 bases, there was a span of 14 bases. Germline CDR1 and CDR2: MGHRA and YSYEKL. This CDR3 spans 14 amino acids.

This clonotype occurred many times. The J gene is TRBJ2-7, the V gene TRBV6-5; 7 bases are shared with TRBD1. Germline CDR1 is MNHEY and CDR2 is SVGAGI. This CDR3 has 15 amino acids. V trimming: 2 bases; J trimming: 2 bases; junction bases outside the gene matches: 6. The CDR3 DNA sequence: TGTGCCAGCAGTTACGGGTGGGACAGCCCCTACGAGCAGTACTTC. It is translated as CASSYGWDSPYEQYF.

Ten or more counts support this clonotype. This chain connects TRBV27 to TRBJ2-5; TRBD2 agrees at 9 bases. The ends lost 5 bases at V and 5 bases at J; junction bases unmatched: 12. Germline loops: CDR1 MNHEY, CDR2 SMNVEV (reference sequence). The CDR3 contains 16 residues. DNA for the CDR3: TGTGCCAGCAGTCAGGGTTGGCGGGGGGGCTTTGAGACCCAGTACTTC. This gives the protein CASSQGWRGGFETQYF.

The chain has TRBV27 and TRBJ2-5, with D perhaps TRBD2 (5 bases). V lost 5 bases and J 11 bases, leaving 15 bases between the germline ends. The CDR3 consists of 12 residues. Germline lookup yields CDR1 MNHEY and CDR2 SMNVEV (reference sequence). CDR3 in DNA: TGTGCCAGCAGTAGGTTCCGGGATGAGCAGTACTTC. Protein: CASSRFRDEQYF.

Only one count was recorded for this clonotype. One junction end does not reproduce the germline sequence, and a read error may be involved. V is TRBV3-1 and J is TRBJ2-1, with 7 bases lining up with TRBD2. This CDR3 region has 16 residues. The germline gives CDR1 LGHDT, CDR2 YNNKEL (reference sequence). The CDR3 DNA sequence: TGTACCAGCAGCCAAAATCCGGGACTAACCTACAATGAGCGGTTCTTC. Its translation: CTSSQNPGLTYNERFF.

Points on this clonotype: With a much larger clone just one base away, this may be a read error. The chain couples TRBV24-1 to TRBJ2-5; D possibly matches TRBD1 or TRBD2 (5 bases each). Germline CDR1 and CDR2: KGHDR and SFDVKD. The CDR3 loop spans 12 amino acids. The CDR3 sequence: CATGDLRGAQYF. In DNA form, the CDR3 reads TGTGCCACCGGTGATTTACGAGGGGCCCAGTACTTC.

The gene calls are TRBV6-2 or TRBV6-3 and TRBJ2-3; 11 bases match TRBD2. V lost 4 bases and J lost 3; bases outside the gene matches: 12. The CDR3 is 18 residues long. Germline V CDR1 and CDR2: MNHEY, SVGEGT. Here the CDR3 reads CASSWVSRLAGKTDTQYF. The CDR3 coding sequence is TGTGCCAGCAGTTGGGTCTCAAGACTAGCGGGGAAGACAGATACGCAGTATTTT.

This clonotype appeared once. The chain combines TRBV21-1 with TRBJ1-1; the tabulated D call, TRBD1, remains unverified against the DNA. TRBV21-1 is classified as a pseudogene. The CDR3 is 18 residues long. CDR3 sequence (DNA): TGTGCCAGCAGCGGAGCAATCACAGGGGATCCCTTGAACACTGAAGCTTTCTTT. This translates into CASSGAITGDPLNTEAFF.

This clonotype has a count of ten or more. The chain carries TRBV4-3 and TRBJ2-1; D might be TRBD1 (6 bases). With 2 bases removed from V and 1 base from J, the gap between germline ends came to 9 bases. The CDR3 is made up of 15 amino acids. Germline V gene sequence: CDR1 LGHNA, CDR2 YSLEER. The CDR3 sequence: CASSQYRASYNEQFF. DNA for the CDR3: TGCGCCAGCAGCCAATACAGGGCGTCCTACAATGAGCAGTTCTTC.

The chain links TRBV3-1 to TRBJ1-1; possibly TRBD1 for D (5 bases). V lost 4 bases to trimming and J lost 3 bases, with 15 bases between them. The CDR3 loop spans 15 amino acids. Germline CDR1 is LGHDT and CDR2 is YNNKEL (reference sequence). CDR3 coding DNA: TGTGCCAGCAGCCCGGGCGGGGGACGGGACACTGAAGCTTTCTTT. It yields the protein CASSPGGGRDTEAFF.

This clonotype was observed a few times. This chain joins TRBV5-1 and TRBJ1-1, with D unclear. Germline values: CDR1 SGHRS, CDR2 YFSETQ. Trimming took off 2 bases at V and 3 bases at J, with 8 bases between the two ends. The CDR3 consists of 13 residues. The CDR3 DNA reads TGCGCCAGCAGCTTTAGGGCAGACACTGAAGCTTTCTTT. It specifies CASSFRADTEAFF.

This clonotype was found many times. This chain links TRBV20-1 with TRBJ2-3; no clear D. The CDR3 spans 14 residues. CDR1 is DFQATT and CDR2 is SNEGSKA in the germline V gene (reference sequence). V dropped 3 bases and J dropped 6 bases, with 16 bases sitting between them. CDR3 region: CSASAEIGRDTQYF. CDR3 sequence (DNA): TGCAGTGCTAGCGCAGAGATTGGCCGGGATACGCAGTATTTT.

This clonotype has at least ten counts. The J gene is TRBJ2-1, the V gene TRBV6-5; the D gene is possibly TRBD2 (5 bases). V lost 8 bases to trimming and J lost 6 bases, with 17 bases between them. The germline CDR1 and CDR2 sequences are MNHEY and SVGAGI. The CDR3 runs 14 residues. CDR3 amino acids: CASVEGPDLNEQFF. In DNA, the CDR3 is TGTGCCAGCGTCGAGGGCCCGGACCTCAATGAGCAGTTCTTC.

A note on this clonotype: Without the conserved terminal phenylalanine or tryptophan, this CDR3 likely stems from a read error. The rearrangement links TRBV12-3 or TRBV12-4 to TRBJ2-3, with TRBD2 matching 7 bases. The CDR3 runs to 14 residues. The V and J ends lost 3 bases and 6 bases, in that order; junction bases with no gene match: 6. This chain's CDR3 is CASSFGSGGDTQYL. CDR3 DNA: TGTGCCAGCAGTTTCGGGTCCGGGGGGGATACGCAGTATTTG.

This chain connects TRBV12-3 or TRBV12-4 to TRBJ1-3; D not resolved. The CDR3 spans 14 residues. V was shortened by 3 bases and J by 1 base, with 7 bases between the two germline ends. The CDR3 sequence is CASSFVGSGNTIYF. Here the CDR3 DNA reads TGTGCCAGCAGTTTTGTGGGGTCTGGAAACACCATATATTTT.

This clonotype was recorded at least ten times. CDR3 loop: CSAVPGTSLSNVLTF. CDR3 bases: TGCAGTGCTGTCCCCGGGACTAGCTTGTCCAACGTCCTGACTTTC. This chain links TRBV20-1 with TRBJ2-6; TRBD2 agrees at 9 bases. The CDR3 is made up of 15 amino acids. V dropped 5 bases and J dropped 8; count of bases not matched to a gene: 10. The germline V gene has CDR1 DFQATT and CDR2 SNEGSKA (reference sequence).

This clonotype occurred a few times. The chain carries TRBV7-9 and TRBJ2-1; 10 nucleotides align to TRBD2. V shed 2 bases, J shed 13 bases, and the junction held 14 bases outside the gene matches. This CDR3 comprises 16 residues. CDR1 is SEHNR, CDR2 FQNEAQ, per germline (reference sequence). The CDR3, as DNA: TGTGCCAGCAGCTTACCAGCGGGGGGGACGGGTGAGACCCAGTTCTTC. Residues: CASSLPAGGTGETQFF.

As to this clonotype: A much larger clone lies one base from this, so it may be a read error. CDR3 bases: TGTGCCAGCAGCACGCCAACTTCGGATAATTCAGCCCTCCACTTT. Translating it yields CASSTPTSDNSALHF. The chain is built from TRBV4-2 and TRBJ1-6, with D hard to call. CDR1 and CDR2 (germline): LGHNA, YNFKEQ. The CDR3 length is 15 residues.

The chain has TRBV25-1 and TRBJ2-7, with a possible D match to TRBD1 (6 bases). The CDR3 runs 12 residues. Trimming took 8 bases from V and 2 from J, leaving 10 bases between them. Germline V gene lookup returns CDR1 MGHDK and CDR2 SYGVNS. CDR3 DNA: TGTGCCAGCGGACAGAGGACCTACGAGCAGTACTTC. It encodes CASGQRTYEQYF.

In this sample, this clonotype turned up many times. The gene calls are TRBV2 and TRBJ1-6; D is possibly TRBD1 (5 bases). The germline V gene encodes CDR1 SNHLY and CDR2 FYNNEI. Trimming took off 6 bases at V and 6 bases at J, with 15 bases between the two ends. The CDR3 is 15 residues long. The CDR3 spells CASSLPGDSNSPLHF. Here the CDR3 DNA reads TGTGCCAGCAGCCTCCCAGGAGACAGTAATTCACCCCTCCACTTT. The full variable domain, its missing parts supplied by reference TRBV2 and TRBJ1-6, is EPEVTQTPSHQVTQMGQEVILRCVPISNHLYFYWYRQILGQKVEFLVSFYNNEISEKSEIFDDQFSVERPDGSNFTLKIRSTKLEDSAMYFCASSLPGDSNSPLHFGNGTRLTVT.